This T cell receptor (beta chain) came from a study of cytomegalovirus exposure and HLA in healthy donors. Study conclusions and caveats: Presence/absence analyses supposed approximately even sequencing depth among donors.

Trimming shortened V by 0 bases and J by 1 base, and 13 bases separated the two germline ends. Per germline, CDR1 SGHNT and CDR2 YYREEE (reference sequence). The length of the CDR3 is 16 residues. Primers for the PCR totalled 60 Vbeta and 13 Jbeta. The method was immunoSEQ multiplex PCR; TCRdb's version includes in-frame clones alone and lacks a portion of them. The sample shows about 150,000 clones, over 60% of them seen only once. Details on this clone: As yet, its antigen is unknown.

Input material: PBMCs. The chain joins TRBV5-4 to TRBJ2-5, with a tentative D call TRBD1 (6 bases). This receptor was taken from a woman aged 18-29 years in good health and CMV-seronegative. The CDR3 here is CASSLVSPTGQETQYF. The CDR3 region has the DNA TGTGCCAGCAGCTTGGTGTCTCCGACAGGCCAAGAGACCCAGTACTTC.